The entry that follows covers one T cell receptor beta chain sequence. Measured with immunoSEQ multiplex PCR; TCRdb has only the in-frame clones, and not every one. Seen here are 50,000 to 70,000 clones, 78% observed once, and the top ten hold around 5%. This entry is derived from a study of blood T cell repertoires in COVID-19. Looking at the study overall: Acute-phase and convalescent COVID-19 samples originated in the United States, Italy and Spain.

The germline V gene encodes CDR1 SGHRS and CDR2 YFSETQ. V dropped 2 bases and J dropped 5; count of bases not matched to a gene: 1. The CDR3 contains 13 residues. The sample consisted of peripheral blood. The chain carries TRBV5-1 and TRBJ2-5; 9 bases are shared with TRBD2. The sequence came from a human donor in a cohort sampled during active COVID-19. CDR3: CASSFLAGETQYF. For the CDR3, the DNA is TGCGCCAGCAGCTTCCTAGCGGGGGAGACCCAGTACTTC.